These T cell receptor beta chains were read from a single sample in a study of human T cells and chemical hapten exposure. A single record per CDR3 protein comes from TCRdb applying MiXCR to the RACE reads. The sample shows about 380,000 distinct CDR3 sequences, 4.8% of them seen only once. The source was whole blood, collected in connection with sensitization to the hapten diphenylcyclopropenone (DPC). Receptor source: a woman aged 50 to 65 with alopecia areata. Some clones in this sample may be carry-over from other donors' samples. CDR3s include the opening cysteine and the closing phenylalanine or tryptophan. A D gene is named only where the DNA matches it firmly. Not every row has a clone size; where given, it reads once, few, many or a size class.

>TRBV7-2|-|many|TRBJ2-4
CASSLALGSGSLSAKNIQYF
TGTGCCAGCAGCTTAGCGCTCGGCTCAGGGTCGCTAAGTGCCAAAAACATTCAGTACTTC
>TRBV4-3|-|many|TRBJ2-7
CASSQDLTGGQYF
TGCGCCAGCAGCCAAGATCTGACCGGGGGGCAGTACTTC
>TRBV11-1|TRBD2|many|TRBJ2-1
CASSLPGTSGGRVGSSYNEQFF
TGTGCCAGCAGCCTACCCGGGACTAGCGGGGGGCGGGTGGGCAGCTCCTACAATGAGCAGTTCTTC
>TRBV27|-|-|TRBJ1-4
CASKRLNERTNEKLFF
TGTGCCAGCAAGCGACTTAACGAGAGAACTAATGAAAAACTGTTTTTT
>TRBV7-2|TRBD1|many|TRBJ1-1
CASSPDRDRTEAFF
TGTGCCAGCAGCCCCGACAGGGATAGAACTGAAGCTTTCTTT
>TRBV9|-|many|TRBJ1-6
CASSPQEGGGHSPLHF
TGTGCCAGCAGCCCACAAGAGGGGGGAGGCCATTCACCCCTCCACTTT
>TRBV5-6|-|many|TRBJ2-7
CASSAVGLSLGEQYF
TGTGCCAGCAGCGCCGTTGGACTTAGCCTGGGCGAGCAGTACTTC
>TRBV28|-|-|TRBJ1-1
CASTVSRPNTEAFF
TGTGCCAGCACAGTTTCACGGCCGAACACTGAAGCTTTCTTT
>TRBV11-1|-|many|TRBJ2-4
CALGPLFKNIQYF
TGTGCTTTGGGGCCTCTGTTCAAAAACATTCAGTACTTC
>TRBV28|-|-|TRBJ1-5
CASSADSYNQPQHF
TGTGCCAGCAGTGCGGACAGTTATAATCAGCCCCAGCATTTT
>TRBV11-2|-|-|TRBJ2-3
CASSMGEDTQYF
TGTGCCAGCAGCATGGGCGAGGATACGCAGTATTTT
>TRBV28|-|many|TRBJ2-3
CASSLTTRSGDTQYF
TGTGCCAGCAGTTTAACAACACGTTCAGGAGATACGCAGTATTTT
>TRBV19|TRBD1|-|TRBJ1-2
CASSPPAGGTYGYTF
TGTGCCAGTAGTCCACCGGCAGGGGGCACCTATGGCTACACCTTC
>TRBV11-2|-|-|TRBJ2-1
CASSLILNSYNEQFF
TGTGCCAGCAGCTTGATTCTTAACTCCTACAATGAGCAGTTCTTC
>TRBV29-1|-|many|TRBJ1-1
CSVERNTEAFF
TGCAGCGTTGAGCGGAACACTGAAGCTTTCTTT
>TRBV5-1|-|-|TRBJ1-2
CASGDFYGYTF
TGCGCCAGCGGCGACTTCTATGGCTACACCTTC
>TRBV7-2|TRBD2|many|TRBJ2-1
CASSLLASGDNEQFF
TGTGCCAGCAGCTTATTGGCTAGCGGGGACAATGAGCAGTTCTTC
>TRBV7-2|TRBD2|few|TRBJ2-2
CASSPTSSGELFF
TGTGCCAGCAGCCCGACTAGCAGCGGGGAGCTGTTTTTT
>TRBV2|TRBD1|few|TRBJ1-2
CASRVQGTYGYTF
TGTGCCAGCAGGGTACAGGGGACGTATGGCTACACCTTC
>TRBV27|TRBD1|few|TRBJ2-7
CASSSPGQGYYEQYF
TGTGCCAGCAGTTCTCCGGGACAGGGCTACTACGAGCAGTACTTC
>TRBV4-1|-|many|TRBJ1-2
CASSQAGGNNYGYTF
TGCGCCAGCAGCCAAGCTGGGGGGAATAACTATGGCTACACCTTC
>TRBV27|-|many|TRBJ1-1
CASSLSVNTEDFF
TGTGCCAGCAGTTTATCAGTGAACACTGAAGATTTCTTT
>TRBV4-3|-|few|TRBJ2-3
CASSPISGSSTDTQYF
TGCGCCAGCAGCCCGATTAGTGGATCTAGCACAGATACGCAGTATTTT
>TRBV20-1|-|many|TRBJ1-2
CSARDARGPGGGYTF
TGCAGTGCTAGAGACGCCCGGGGCCCCGGGGGGGGCTACACCTTC
>TRBV29-1|TRBD2|few|TRBJ2-5
CSVEIGTSGSETQYF
TGCAGCGTTGAAATAGGGACTAGCGGGAGTGAGACCCAGTACTTC
>TRBV24-1|-|many|TRBJ1-2
CATSDSSGSGYTF
TGTGCCACCAGTGATTCTTCGGGTTCTGGCTACACCTTC
>TRBV29-1|-|few|TRBJ2-6
CSVQGVSGANVLTF
TGCAGCGTTCAGGGCGTCTCTGGGGCCAACGTCCTGACTTTC
>TRBV5-1|TRBD2|many|TRBJ2-3
CASSPGLAPMDTQYF
TGCGCCAGCAGCCCGGGACTAGCCCCGATGGATACGCAGTATTTT
>TRBV20-1|TRBD1|few|TRBJ2-7
CSAWTGEGSYEQYF
TGCAGTGCCTGGACAGGCGAGGGCTCCTACGAGCAGTACTTC
>TRBV27|-|-|TRBJ2-2
CASSLIGGELFF
TGTGCCAGCAGTTTAATTGGCGGGGAGCTGTTTTTT
>TRBV4-2|TRBD2|many|TRBJ2-1
CASSQPGTSLGDEQFF
TGTGCCAGCAGCCAACCCGGGACTAGCCTCGGGGATGAGCAGTTCTTC
>TRBV20-1|-|many|TRBJ2-7
CSARDLQAGTYEQYF
TGCAGTGCTAGAGATCTGCAGGCGGGAACCTACGAGCAGTACTTC
>TRBV10-3|-|few|TRBJ1-1
CATGANTEAFF
TGTGCCACTGGCGCGAACACTGAAGCTTTCTTT
>TRBV5-1|TRBD2|many|TRBJ2-3
CASSIGLAADTDTQYF
TGCGCCAGCAGCATTGGACTAGCGGCTGACACAGATACGCAGTATTTT
>TRBV12-3/TRBV12-4|-|many|TRBJ1-1
CASSPNPNTEAFF
TGTGCCAGCAGTCCAAACCCCAACACTGAAGCTTTCTTT
>TRBV7-7|TRBD1|many|TRBJ2-1
CASSPRDRDEQFF
TGTGCCAGCAGCCCGCGAGACAGGGATGAGCAGTTCTTC
>TRBV5-1|TRBD1|many|TRBJ1-5
CASSLGGTGDRQPQHF
TGCGCCAGCAGCTTGGGAGGGACAGGGGACCGCCAGCCCCAGCATTTT
>TRBV6-6|TRBD2|many|TRBJ2-3
CASSALAGERDTQYF
TGTGCCAGCAGTGCACTAGCGGGAGAGAGAGATACGCAGTATTTT
>TRBV3-1|-|many|TRBJ1-3
CASSHPRNTIYF
TGTGCCAGCAGCCACCCGAGAAACACCATATATTTT
>TRBV15|-|few|TRBJ1-1
CATSRDLGRTFF
TGTGCCACCAGCAGAGATTTAGGGAGGACTTTCTTT
>TRBV2|-|-|TRBJ2-2
CASSESAGTAGELFF
TGTGCCAGCAGTGAATCCGCGGGGACTGCCGGGGAGCTGTTTTTT
>TRBV12-3/TRBV12-4|TRBD2|many|TRBJ2-1
CASRTGTRDGNEQFF
TGTGCCAGCAGAACCGGGACTAGGGACGGCAATGAGCAGTTCTTC
>TRBV7-2|TRBD1|-|TRBJ1-5
CASSLRQGLNQPQHF
TGTGCCAGCAGCCTTCGACAGGGGCTTAATCAGCCCCAGCATTTT
>TRBV7-2|-|few|TRBJ1-5
CASSLVGVNGNQPQHF
TGTGCCAGCAGCTTAGTAGGGGTTAATGGCAATCAGCCCCAGCATTTT
>TRBV2|-|many|TRBJ1-1
CASQEGRKTEAFF
TGTGCCAGCCAGGAGGGGAGGAAGACTGAAGCTTTCTTT
>TRBV18|TRBD1|many|TRBJ1-2
CASSPPGTAQYGYTF
TGTGCCAGCTCACCCCCCGGGACAGCGCAATATGGCTACACCTTC